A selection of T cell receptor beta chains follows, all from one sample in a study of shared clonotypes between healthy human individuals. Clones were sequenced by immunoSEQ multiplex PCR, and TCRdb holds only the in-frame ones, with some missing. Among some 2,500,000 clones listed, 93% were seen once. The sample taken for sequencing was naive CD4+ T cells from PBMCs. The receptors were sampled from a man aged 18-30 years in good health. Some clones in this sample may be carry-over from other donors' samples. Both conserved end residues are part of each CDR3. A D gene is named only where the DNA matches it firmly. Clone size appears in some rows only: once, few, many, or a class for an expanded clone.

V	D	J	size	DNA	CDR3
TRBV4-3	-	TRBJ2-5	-	TGCGCCAGCAGCCAAGATCTTAGGGGGTCCCAAGAGACCCAGTACTTC	CASSQDLRGSQETQYF
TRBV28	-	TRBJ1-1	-	TGTGCCAGCAGACTGACCCAGAGATTGAACACTGAAGCTTTCTTT	CASRLTQRLNTEAFF
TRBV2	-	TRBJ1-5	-	TGTGCCAGCAGTGTTGGGCAGCCACCCAGGGCCCAGCATTTT	CASSVGQPPRAQHF
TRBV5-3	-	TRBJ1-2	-	TGTGCCAGAAGCTTGCTTCCCCGCCCGGGGCTTGATGGCTACACCTTC	CARSLLPRPGLDGYTF
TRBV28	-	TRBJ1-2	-	TGTGCCAGCAGTTTATTGGCTGTGGGACATGGCTACACCTTC	CASSLLAVGHGYTF
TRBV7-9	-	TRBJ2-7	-	TGTGTCAGCAGCACAGAACAGGGCGAGCAGTACTTC	CVSSTEQGEQYF
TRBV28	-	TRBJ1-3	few	TGTGCCAGCAGTTTAGGGGGATCACACTCTGGAAACACCATATATTTT	CASSLGGSHSGNTIYF
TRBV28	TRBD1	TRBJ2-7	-	TGTGCCAGCAGGGATTCCGGGACAGTCTCCGAGCAGTACTTC	CASRDSGTVSEQYF
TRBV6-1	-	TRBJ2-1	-	TGTGCCAGCAGTGCGACCACAGCGGACTTTTACAATGAGCAGTTCTTC	CASSATTADFYNEQFF
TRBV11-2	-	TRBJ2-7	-	TGTGCCAGCAGCTTAGAGGGCTCATACTACGAGCAGTACTTC	CASSLEGSYYEQYF
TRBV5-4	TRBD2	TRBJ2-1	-	TGTGCCAGCAGCTTGGCCTTCGGCGGGAGGGGCGGTGAGCAGTTCTTC	CASSLAFGGRGGEQFF
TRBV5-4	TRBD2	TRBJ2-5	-	TGTGCCAGCAGCTTGGGACTAGCGGCACAAGAGACCCAGTACTTC	CASSLGLAAQETQYF
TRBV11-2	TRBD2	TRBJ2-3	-	TGTGCCAGCAGCTTAGCCGGGAGCGGGAATACGCAGTATTTT	CASSLAGSGNTQYF
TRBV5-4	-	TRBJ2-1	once	TGTGCCAGCAGCTTCTTTGGCGGGATAACCTACAATGAGCAGTTCTTC	CASSFFGGITYNEQFF
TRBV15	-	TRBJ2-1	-	TGTGCCACCAGCAGAGGTCGAGGAGTTTACAATGAGCAGTTCTTC	CATSRGRGVYNEQFF
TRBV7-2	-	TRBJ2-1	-	TGTGCCAGCAGCCCAACGGATGAGCAGTTCTTC	CASSPTDEQFF
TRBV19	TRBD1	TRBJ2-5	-	TGTGCCAGTAGTATGCGGGACAGGGGGCAAGAGACCCAGTACTTC	CASSMRDRGQETQYF
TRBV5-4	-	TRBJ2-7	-	TGTGCCAGCAGGCTCAGCGGAAGCACCAGCTACGAGCAGTACTTC	CASRLSGSTSYEQYF
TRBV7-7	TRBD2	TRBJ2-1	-	TGTGCCAGCAGCCGCGGACTAGCGCGATACAATGAGCAGTTCTTC	CASSRGLARYNEQFF
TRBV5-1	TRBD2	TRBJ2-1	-	TGCGCCAGCAGGGGGACTAGGAGGGCCAATGAGCAGTTCTTC	CASRGTRRANEQFF
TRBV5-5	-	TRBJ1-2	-	TGTGCCAGCAGCTTGATAGGGGATGGCTACACCTTC	CASSLIGDGYTF
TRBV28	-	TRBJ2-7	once	TGTGCCAGCATCCACAGGGGGGGCCGCTACGAGCAGTACTTC	CASIHRGGRYEQYF
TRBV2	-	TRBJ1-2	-	TGTGCCAGCCTAGGAAGGGGTGGCTACACCTTC	CASLGRGGYTF
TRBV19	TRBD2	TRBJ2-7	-	TGTGCCAGTAGTTCGACTAGCGGGAGGTACGAGCAGTACTTC	CASSSTSGRYEQYF
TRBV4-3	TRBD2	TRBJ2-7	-	TGCGCCAGCAGCCAAAGACTAGCGGGCGGTTACGAGCAGTACTTC	CASSQRLAGGYEQYF
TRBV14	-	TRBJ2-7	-	TGTGCCAGCAGCCAAGAAAAAGAGGTCTCCTACGAGCAGTACTTC	CASSQEKEVSYEQYF
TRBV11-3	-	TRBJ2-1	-	TGTGCCAGCAGCTTTAATTCCTACAATGAGCAGTTCTTC	CASSFNSYNEQFF
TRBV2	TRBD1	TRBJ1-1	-	TGTGCCAGCAGCCGGGACAGTGAAGCTTTCTTT	CASSRDSEAFF
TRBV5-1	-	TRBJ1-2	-	TGCGCCAGCAGCTGGGCGTCAGGGAACTATGGCTACACCTTC	CASSWASGNYGYTF
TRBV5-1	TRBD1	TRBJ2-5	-	TGCGCCAGCAGCTTGGAGAGACAGGGTCTCTACTTC	CASSLERQGLYF
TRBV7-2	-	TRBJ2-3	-	TGTGCCAGCAGCTTAGTCCAGGGTGGAGATACGCAGTATTTT	CASSLVQGGDTQYF
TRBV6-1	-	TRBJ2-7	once	TGTGCCAGCAGCGCCTTTGACGAGCAGTACTTC	CASSAFDEQYF
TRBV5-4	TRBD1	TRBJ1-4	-	TGTGCCAGCAGCTCGACAGGGGGTGAGGAAAAACTGTTTTTT	CASSSTGGEEKLFF
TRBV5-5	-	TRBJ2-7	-	TGTGCCAGCACCCCCGGGGCAGCTCCTCCCTACGAGCAGTACTTC	CASTPGAAPPYEQYF
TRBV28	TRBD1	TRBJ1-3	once	TGTGCCAGCAGTCCCGGACAGGCTGGAAACACCATATATTTT	CASSPGQAGNTIYF
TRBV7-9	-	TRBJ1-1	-	TGTGCCAGCAGCTTACTGACGGGACGGAACACTGAAGCTTTCTTT	CASSLLTGRNTEAFF
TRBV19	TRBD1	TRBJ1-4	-	TGTGCCAGTAGTATACAGGGGGCCGAGGAAAAACTGTTTTTT	CASSIQGAEEKLFF
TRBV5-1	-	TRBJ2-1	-	TGCGCCAGCAGCAGGGGTTTCGGGGGACGAGATGAGCAGTTCTTC	CASSRGFGGRDEQFF
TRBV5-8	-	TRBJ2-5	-	TGTGCCAGCAGCATTGGACAGCGAAGAGAGACCCAGTACTTC	CASSIGQRRETQYF
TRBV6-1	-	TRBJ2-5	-	TGTGCCAGCAGGTTCGCTGAGACCCAGTACTTC	CASRFAETQYF
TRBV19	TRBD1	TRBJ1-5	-	TGTGCCAGTAGTGGGGACAGGAATCAGCCCCAGCATTTT	CASSGDRNQPQHF
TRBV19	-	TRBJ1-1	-	TGTGCCAGTAGTTATTCACTGCGTCGTGAAGCTTTCTTT	CASSYSLRREAFF